This entry lists 21 T cell receptor beta chains sequenced from one sample in a study of blood T cell repertoires in COVID-19. Sequencing used immunoSEQ multiplex PCR; TCRdb keeps in-frame clones, though not all of them. This table holds 200,000 to 250,000 clones, 87% found once. The sequenced sample was PBMCs or T cells enriched from blood (not recorded which). These TCRs come from a man aged 18 to 30 with acute COVID-19.

The chain carries TRBV12-5 and TRBJ2-1; D gene ambiguous. V was trimmed by 1 base and J by 6 bases, leaving 4 bases between them. Germline lookup yields CDR1 LGHNT and CDR2 FRNRAP. This CDR3 contains 12 residues. DNA for the CDR3: TGTGCTAGTGGTTTGGGGAGCAATGAGCAGTTCTTC. This encodes CASGLGSNEQFF.

This chain uses TRBV6-5 with TRBJ1-5; D perhaps matches TRBD1 (5 bases). V shed 0 bases and J shed 3 bases, with 9 bases lying between them. Germline V lookup: CDR1 MNHEY, CDR2 SVGAGI. The CDR3 runs to 15 residues. The CDR3 here is CASSYSRTLNQPQHF. The CDR3 nucleotides are TGTGCCAGCAGTTACTCGAGGACACTCAATCAGCCCCAGCATTTT.

The chain couples TRBV4-3 to TRBJ1-1; 10 bases line up with TRBD1. Per germline, CDR1 LGHNA and CDR2 YSLEER. The J segment lost 4 bases and the V segment lost 3 bases, leaving 5 bases of the junction unmatched. CDR3 size: 15 residues. The CDR3 DNA is TGCGCCAGCAGCCAGGACAGGGGGATGGGCACTGAAGCTTTCTTT. Translated: CASSQDRGMGTEAFF.

The chain uses TRBV19 and TRBJ2-1, with 14 bases fitting TRBD2. The CDR3 sequence is 16 residues long. V shed 8 bases, J shed 7 bases, and the junction held 10 bases outside the gene matches. The V gene's germline CDR1 is LNHDA and CDR2 SQIVND (reference sequence). The CDR3 DNA is TGTGCCAGTCACCCGGGACTAGCGGGAGAGGGGAATGAGCAGTTCTTC. Protein: CASHPGLAGEGNEQFF.

J is TRBJ2-1 and V is TRBV9, with 9 nucleotides matching TRBD2. The V and J ends lost 3 bases and 2 bases, in that order; junction bases with no gene match: 3. CDR1 and CDR2 (germline): SGDLS, YYNGEE. The CDR3 extends over 15 amino acids. The CDR3 here is CASSGSGGTYNEQFF. CDR3 bases: TGTGCCAGCAGCGGTAGCGGGGGAACCTACAATGAGCAGTTCTTC.

The CDR3 protein is CASSSPQGRYEQYF. In DNA, the CDR3 is TGTGCCAGCAGCTCACCTCAGGGGCGGTACGAGCAGTACTTC. The chain carries TRBV28 and TRBJ2-7; maybe TRBD1 (6 bases). Germline-derived CDR1 and CDR2 are MDHEN and SYDVKM. V lost 6 bases, J lost 4 bases, and 16 bases lay in between. There are 14 residues in the CDR3.

This clone occurred once. The chain is built from TRBV6-2 or TRBV6-3 and TRBJ1-2, with D hard to call. The CDR3 loop spans 13 amino acids. Per germline, CDR1 MNHEY and CDR2 SVGEGT. Trimming pared 5 bases from V and 4 bases from J, leaving 11 bases between. This CDR3 is CASSLRARYGYTF. The CDR3 DNA follows: TGTGCCAGCAGTCTGAGGGCCCGCTATGGCTACACCTTC.

The chain is built from TRBV5-1 and TRBJ2-7; 9 bases agree with TRBD1. Germline V gene data show CDR1 as SGHRS and CDR2 as YFSETQ. The ends lost 4 bases at V and 3 bases at J; junction bases unmatched: 20. CDR3 length equals 19 residues. For the CDR3, the DNA is TGCGCCAGCAGCCCCCTAGGGACAGGGTTTTTAGGGACCTACTACGAGCAGTACTTC. Its translation: CASSPLGTGFLGTYYEQYF.

The gene calls are TRBV27 and TRBJ1-6; maybe TRBD1 (5 bases). Germline lookup yields CDR1 MNHEY and CDR2 SMNVEV (reference sequence). The CDR3 runs 14 residues. Trimming shortened V by 8 bases and J by 0 bases, and 8 bases separated the two germline ends. CDR3 loop: CASGQSSYNSPLHF. CDR3 coding DNA: TGTGCCAGCGGACAAAGCTCCTATAATTCACCCCTCCACTTT.

V usage is TRBV27 and J usage is TRBJ2-2, with a tentative D call TRBD1 (6 bases). Between the trimmed V and J ends, which lost 7 bases and 3 bases, there was a span of 15 bases. Germline loops: CDR1 MNHEY, CDR2 SMNVEV (reference sequence). This CDR3 is built from 15 residues. The CDR3 DNA is TGTGCCAGCAACGTTAGGGGGTGGGACACCGGGGAGCTGTTTTTT. It translates to CASNVRGWDTGELFF.

CDR3 region: CASSSWGSGVGEQYF. DNA of the CDR3: TGTGCCAGCAGTTCCTGGGGGTCGGGAGTGGGAGAGCAGTACTTC. The gene calls are TRBV6-5 and TRBJ2-7; D might be TRBD2 (6 bases). Germline lookup yields CDR1 MNHEY and CDR2 SVGAGI. Between the trimmed V and J ends, which lost 4 bases and 7 bases, there was a span of 20 bases. The CDR3 covers 15 residues.

The J gene is TRBJ1-5, the V gene TRBV28; TRBD1 aligns across 9 bases. J gave up 6 bases and V 6 bases, and 6 bases lay outside the gene matches. The CDR3 is made up of 14 amino acids. Germline CDR1 is MDHEN and CDR2 is SYDVKM. The CDR3 spells CASRQQGAGQPQHF. The CDR3 nucleotides are TGTGCCAGCAGGCAACAGGGGGCCGGTCAGCCCCAGCATTTT.

This clone was observed once. The chain joins TRBV6-6 to TRBJ1-2; D gene ambiguous. Trimming removed 8 bases at V and 8 bases at J, with 24 bases between. Per germline, CDR1 MNHNY and CDR2 SVGAGI (reference sequence). There are 15 residues in the CDR3. The CDR3 DNA reads as TGTGCCAGCCACCCTGCGGGAACCCAACGAGGGGGCTACACCTTC. It specifies CASHPAGTQRGGYTF.

The gene calls are TRBV30 and TRBJ1-1; TRBD1 might be the D (5 bases). The CDR3 has 13 residues. V lost 4 bases and J 1 base, leaving 10 bases between the germline ends. Germline CDR1 is GTSNPN and CDR2 is SVGIG (reference sequence). In DNA form, the CDR3 reads TGTGCCTGGATTCAGGGCGGGAACACTGAAGCTTTCTTT. As protein: CAWIQGGNTEAFF.

The gene calls are TRBV4-1 and TRBJ1-1, with TRBD1 matching 7 bases. CDR1 is MGHRA, CDR2 YSYEKL, per germline. The CDR3 has 17 amino acids. Germline trimming cut 2 bases from V and 4 bases from J; bases unmatched to any gene: 13. Here the CDR3 DNA reads TGCGCCAGCAGCCAATTCTCGCTGGGGGCAGGGGGCACTGAAGCTTTCTTT. Its protein product is CASSQFSLGAGGTEAFF.

The chain employs TRBV6-5 and TRBJ1-5; D is perhaps TRBD1 (5 bases). Germline CDR1 MNHEY, CDR2 SVGAGI. With 6 bases removed from V and 3 bases from J, the gap between germline ends came to 9 bases. The CDR3 runs 13 residues. The CDR3 loop reads CASRPDTNQPQHF. For the CDR3, the DNA is TGTGCCAGCAGACCGGACACCAATCAGCCCCAGCATTTT.

The rearrangement links TRBV19 to TRBJ1-5, with D unclear. Germline values: CDR1 LNHDA, CDR2 SQIVND (reference sequence). The ends were cut back, 5 bases at V and 2 bases at J, with 16 bases in the middle. The CDR3 runs to 16 residues. CDR3 in amino acids: CASSPRYGWGNQPQHF. The CDR3 coding sequence is TGTGCCAGTAGTCCCCGTTACGGGTGGGGCAATCAGCCCCAGCATTTT.

The rearrangement links TRBV4-2 to TRBJ1-2; D unresolved. Germline CDR1 and CDR2: LGHNA and YNFKEQ. Deletions cut 1 base from V and 2 bases from J, with 14 bases between. This CDR3 has 16 residues. CDR3: CASSQGTPRENYGYTF. CDR3 bases: TGTGCCAGCAGCCAAGGAACTCCAAGAGAGAACTATGGCTACACCTTC.

The chain combines TRBV28 with TRBJ1-2; the D is unclear. Germline V gives CDR1 MDHEN, CDR2 SYDVKM. The germline V and J ends were trimmed by 6 bases and 4 bases, with 21 bases remaining between them. The CDR3 spans 16 residues. CDR3 region: CASSPTGLVGVYGYTF. The CDR3, as DNA: TGTGCCAGCAGCCCGACCGGTCTAGTCGGGGTCTATGGCTACACCTTC.

The CDR3 here is CASSKKNRDSAGTSGILAKNIQYF. CDR3 DNA sequence: TGTGCCAGCAGCAAAAAAAACCGGGACAGCGCCGGGACTAGCGGTATACTAGCCAAAAACATTCAGTACTTC. The V and J genes are TRBV21-1 and TRBJ2-4; the table's TRBD2 call for D was not verified on the DNA. TRBV21-1 counts as a pseudogene. The CDR3 is 24 residues long.

The chain recombines TRBV11-3 with TRBJ1-1; D not resolved. Per the germline V gene, CDR1 is SGHNT and CDR2 is YENEEA. This CDR3 is built from 19 residues. The germline V and J ends were trimmed by 3 bases and 0 bases, with 23 bases remaining between them. DNA of the CDR3: TGTGCCAGCAGCTTGAACCCCCTATATACGCGGCAGCTGAACACTGAAGCTTTCTTT. This gives the protein CASSLNPLYTRQLNTEAFF. Using reference TRBV11-3 and TRBJ1-1 for the parts outside the CDR3, the full variable domain is EAGVVQSPRYKIIEKKQPVAFWCNPISGHNTLYWYLQNLGQGPELLIRYENEEAVDDSQLPKDRFSAERLKGVDSTLKIQPAELGDSAVYLCASSLNPLYTRQLNTEAFFGQGTRLTVV.